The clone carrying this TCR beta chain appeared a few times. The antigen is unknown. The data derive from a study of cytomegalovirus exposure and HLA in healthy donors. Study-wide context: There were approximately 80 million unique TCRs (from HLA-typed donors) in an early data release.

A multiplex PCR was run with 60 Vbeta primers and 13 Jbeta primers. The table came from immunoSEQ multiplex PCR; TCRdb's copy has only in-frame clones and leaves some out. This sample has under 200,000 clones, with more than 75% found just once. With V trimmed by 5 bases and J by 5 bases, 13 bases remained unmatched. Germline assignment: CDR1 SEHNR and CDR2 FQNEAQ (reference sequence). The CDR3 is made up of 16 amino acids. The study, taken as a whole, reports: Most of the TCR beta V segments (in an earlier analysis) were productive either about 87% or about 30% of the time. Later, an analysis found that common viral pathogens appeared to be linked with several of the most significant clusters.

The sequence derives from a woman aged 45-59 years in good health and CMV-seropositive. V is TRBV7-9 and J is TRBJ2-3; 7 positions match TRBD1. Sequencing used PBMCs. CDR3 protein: CASSVGTVLRIDTQYF. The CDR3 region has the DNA TGTGCCAGCAGCGTAGGGACAGTCCTCAGGATAGATACGCAGTATTTT.